This section outlines one T cell receptor beta chain sequence together with its context. Its matching antigen is unknown. The junction differs from germline at one of its ends, possibly a read error. The data are from a study of circulating and synovial CD4+ cells in juvenile arthritis. Regarding the study as a whole: These repertoires were less diverse than bulk blood CD4 repertoires. Bulk blood CD4 samples held at least an order of magnitude more or fewer genomes than CPL.

Sequenced by immunoSEQ multiplex PCR; TCRdb stores in-frame clones only, minus some. This table has over 11,000 clones, over 80% appearing once. CDR3 length: 14 amino acids. Germline V CDR1 and CDR2: WNHNN, SYGVQD (reference sequence). The J gene is TRBJ2-7, the V gene TRBV10-1; weak D call: TRBD1 (5 bases). The source is a human patient with juvenile idiopathic arthritis. Some clones in this sample may be carry-over from other donors' samples. Sequencing was done on a sample of CD4+ T cells from synovial fluid. The CDR3 DNA is TGCGCCAGGAGAGACAGAGGTTTCTCCTACGAGCAGTGCTTC. It encodes CARRDRGFSYEQCF.